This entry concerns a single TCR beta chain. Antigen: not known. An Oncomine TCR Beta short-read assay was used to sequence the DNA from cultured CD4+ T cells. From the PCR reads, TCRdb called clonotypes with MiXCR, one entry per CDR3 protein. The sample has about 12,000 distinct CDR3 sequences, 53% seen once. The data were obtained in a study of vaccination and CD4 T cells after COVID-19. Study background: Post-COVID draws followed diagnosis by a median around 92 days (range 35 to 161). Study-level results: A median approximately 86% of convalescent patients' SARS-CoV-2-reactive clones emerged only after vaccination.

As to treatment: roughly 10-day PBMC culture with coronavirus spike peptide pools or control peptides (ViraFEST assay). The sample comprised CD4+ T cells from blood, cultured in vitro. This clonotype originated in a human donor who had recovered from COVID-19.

CDR3: CASRDDRYSNQPQHF. The DNA for the CDR3 is TGTGCCAGCAGAGACGACAGGTATAGCAATCAGCCCCAGCATTTT. The V gene is TRBV6-2 or TRBV6-3, the J gene TRBJ1-5, with TRBD1 as a possible D gene (6 bases). CDR3 length: 15 residues. Germline V lookup: CDR1 MNHEY, CDR2 SVGEGT. With 6 bases removed from V and 0 bases from J, the gap between germline ends came to 12 bases.